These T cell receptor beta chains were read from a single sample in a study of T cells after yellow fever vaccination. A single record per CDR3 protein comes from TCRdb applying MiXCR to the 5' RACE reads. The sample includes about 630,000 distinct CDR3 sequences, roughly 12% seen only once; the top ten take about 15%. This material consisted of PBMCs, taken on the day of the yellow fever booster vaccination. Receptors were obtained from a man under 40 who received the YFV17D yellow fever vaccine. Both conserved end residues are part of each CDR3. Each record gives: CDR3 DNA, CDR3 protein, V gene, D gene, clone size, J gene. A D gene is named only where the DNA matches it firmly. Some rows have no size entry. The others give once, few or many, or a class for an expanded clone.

cdr3_nt: TGTGCCTCCGTCTCGCGGGGCCTCTGGCCTAGCACAGATACGCAGTATTTT
cdr3_aa: CASVSRGLWPSTDTQYF
v_call: TRBV10-3
d_call: -
clone_size: few
j_call: TRBJ2-3

cdr3_nt: TGCGCCAGCAGCAACACCATGAATGAGCAGTTCTTC
cdr3_aa: CASSNTMNEQFF
v_call: TRBV5-1
d_call: -
clone_size: few
j_call: TRBJ2-1

cdr3_nt: TGTGCCAGCAGCCCGTCGGGGATAGCGGGAGCAGATACGCAGTATTTT
cdr3_aa: CASSPSGIAGADTQYF
v_call: TRBV5-6
d_call: TRBD2
clone_size: -
j_call: TRBJ2-3

cdr3_nt: TGTGCCAGCAGTTGGATAGCGGGAACGAACACCGGGGAGCTGTTTTTT
cdr3_aa: CASSWIAGTNTGELFF
v_call: TRBV2
d_call: TRBD2
clone_size: many
j_call: TRBJ2-2

cdr3_nt: TGTGCCATCAGTGAGTCGGGGAACACCGGGGAGCTGTTTTTT
cdr3_aa: CAISESGNTGELFF
v_call: TRBV10-3
d_call: -
clone_size: -
j_call: TRBJ2-2

cdr3_nt: TGCGCCAGCAGCTTGGATTCCGCAGCGGACCCATCAGAGACCCAGTACTTC
cdr3_aa: CASSLDSAADPSETQYF
v_call: TRBV5-1
d_call: -
clone_size: -
j_call: TRBJ2-5

cdr3_nt: TGCAGTGGTGACCGAGCGGGAGTCAATGAGCAGTACTTC
cdr3_aa: CSGDRAGVNEQYF
v_call: TRBV20-1
d_call: TRBD2
clone_size: -
j_call: TRBJ2-7

cdr3_nt: TGTGCCAGTAGGGGACCGGGAGGGCGGAACATTCAGTACTTC
cdr3_aa: CASRGPGGRNIQYF
v_call: TRBV19
d_call: TRBD2
clone_size: -
j_call: TRBJ2-4

cdr3_nt: TGTGCCAGTATCCGGGACAGGGGGTCCTACGAGCAGTACTTC
cdr3_aa: CASIRDRGSYEQYF
v_call: TRBV6-1
d_call: TRBD1
clone_size: few
j_call: TRBJ2-7

cdr3_nt: TGCAGTGCGGGGGGGGGCCGGAGCCACAATGAGCAGTTCTTC
cdr3_aa: CSAGGGRSHNEQFF
v_call: TRBV20-1
d_call: -
clone_size: few
j_call: TRBJ2-1

cdr3_nt: TGTGCCAGCAGTTACCGGGCGGGAGGCTACAATGAGCAGTTCTTC
cdr3_aa: CASSYRAGGYNEQFF
v_call: TRBV6-2/TRBV6-3
d_call: TRBD2
clone_size: few
j_call: TRBJ2-1

cdr3_nt: TGCAGTGCTAGAATGGGCAACATGAACACTGAAGCTTTCTTT
cdr3_aa: CSARMGNMNTEAFF
v_call: TRBV20-1
d_call: -
clone_size: -
j_call: TRBJ1-1

cdr3_nt: TGTGCCAGCGTCTGGACAGGGGGGGCCGGGGAGCTGTTTTTT
cdr3_aa: CASVWTGGAGELFF
v_call: TRBV5-5
d_call: TRBD1
clone_size: few
j_call: TRBJ2-2

cdr3_nt: TGTGCCAGCAGCTTATTTGCTGATCAGAGACTCGATACGCAGTATTTT
cdr3_aa: CASSLFADQRLDTQYF
v_call: TRBV7-3
d_call: -
clone_size: few
j_call: TRBJ2-3

cdr3_nt: TGTGCCAGCACCGGTGGGACCGAGCAGTACTTC
cdr3_aa: CASTGGTEQYF
v_call: TRBV12-3/TRBV12-4
d_call: -
clone_size: few
j_call: TRBJ2-7

cdr3_nt: TGTGCCTGGGGGGACAGTTCAGCTTTCTTT
cdr3_aa: CAWGDSSAFF
v_call: TRBV30
d_call: TRBD1
clone_size: few
j_call: TRBJ1-1

cdr3_nt: TGTGCCACCAAGATCCTACCCGTCCGGAGCACAGATACGCAGTATTTT
cdr3_aa: CATKILPVRSTDTQYF
v_call: TRBV15
d_call: -
clone_size: few
j_call: TRBJ2-3